The clone carrying this T cell receptor beta chain was seen only a few times. Its antigen is not identified. The sample's treatment: approximately 9-day PBMC culture with coronavirus spike peptide pools or control peptides (ViraFEST assay). The unexposed donor gave CD4+ T cells before the COVID-19 pandemic (2011-2018). Days 3 and 7 saw half the medium replaced with fresh IL-2 medium. The assay that was used to sequence DNA from cultured CD4+ T cells was the Oncomine TCR Beta short-read assay. One entry per CDR3 protein, called by TCRdb with MiXCR from the PCR reads. The table has 4,800 or so distinct CDR3 sequences, 25% to 30% seen once. These data come from a study of vaccination and CD4 T cells after COVID-19. Study background: The authors gave control cultures a CEFX pool, an HIV-1 Nef pool, or no peptide.

V was pared by 6 bases and J by 2 bases, with 6 bases of the junction left unmatched. The CDR3 length is 14 residues. Germline V gene lookup returns CDR1 SGHAT and CDR2 FQNNGV. The rearrangement uses TRBV11-2 and TRBJ1-2; TRBD1 matches at 7 bases. The sequence derives from a human donor in good health. The specimen sequenced was CD4+ T cells from blood, cultured in vitro. As DNA, the CDR3 is TGTGCCAGCAGTTTCCAGGGGGGGAACTATGGCTACACCTTC. This codes for CASSFQGGNYGYTF.